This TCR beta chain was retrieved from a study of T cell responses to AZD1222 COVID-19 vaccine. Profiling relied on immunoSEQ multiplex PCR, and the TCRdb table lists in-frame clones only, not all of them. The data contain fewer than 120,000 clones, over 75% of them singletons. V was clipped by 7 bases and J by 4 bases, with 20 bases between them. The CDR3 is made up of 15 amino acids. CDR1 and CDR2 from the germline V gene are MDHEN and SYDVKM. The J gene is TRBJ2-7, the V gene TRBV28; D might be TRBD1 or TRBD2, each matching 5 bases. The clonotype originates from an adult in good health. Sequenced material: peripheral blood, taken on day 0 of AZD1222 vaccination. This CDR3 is CASTLGDNRGYEQYF. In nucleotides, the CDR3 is TGTGCCAGCACCCTGGGGGATAATAGGGGATACGAGCAGTACTTC.